A single sample gave rise to the 9 T cell receptor beta chains below, sequenced in a study of shared clonotypes between healthy human individuals (TCRdb year 2020). The library was generated by the immunoSEQ multiplex PCR assay. TCRdb mirrors the immuneACCESS table, restricted to in-frame sequences. Some clones are absent from its copies; in checked studies, under half trace to an unresolved V gene, and the reason for the others is unknown. Across this sample there are under 2,500,000 clones, with 95% seen only once. Together, the top ten hold roughly 0.13% of the sample. Sequencing was done on a sample of naive CD4+ T cells sorted from blood. This specimen's cell subset or site label, interpreted: CD45RA+ positively selected. These receptors all come from a young man in good health.

The chain carries TRBV28 and TRBJ2-1; D is perhaps TRBD1 or TRBD2 (5 bases each). Trimming took 5 bases from V and 0 from J, leaving 14 bases between them. The CDR3 runs 16 residues. CDR1 is MDHEN and CDR2 is SYDVKM in the germline V gene. The CDR3 loop is CASSEGRLSSYNEQFF. DNA for the CDR3: TGTGCCAGCAGTGAGGGACGACTTAGCTCCTACAATGAGCAGTTCTTC.

V and J are TRBV4-1 and TRBJ1-5; maybe TRBD1 (5 bases). V lost 4 bases, J lost 3 bases, and 16 bases lay in between. Per the germline V gene, CDR1 is MGHRA and CDR2 is YSYEKL. This CDR3 is built from 16 residues. CDR3 bases: TGCGCCAGCAGCCCAGACACGGGGGTTGACAATCAGCCCCAGCATTTT. It translates to CASSPDTGVDNQPQHF.

The chain employs TRBV7-9 and TRBJ2-6; no reliable D call. V was clipped by 5 bases and J by 0 bases, with 8 bases between them. CDR1 and CDR2 (germline): SEHNR, FQNEAQ (reference sequence). The CDR3 runs 15 residues. The CDR3 reads CASSQDGSGANVLTF. DNA of the CDR3: TGTGCCAGCAGCCAGGACGGCTCTGGGGCCAACGTCCTGACTTTC. Together with reference TRBV7-9 and TRBJ2-6, the CDR3 gives the full variable domain: DTGVSQNPRHKITKRGQNVTFRCDPISEHNRLYWYRQTLGQGPEFLTYFQNEAQLEKSRLLSDRFSAERPKGSFSTLEIQRTEQGDSAMYLCASSQDGSGANVLTFGAGSRLTVL.

On this clone itself: Other DNA variants within this sample encode the same CDR3. The J gene is TRBJ2-7, the V gene TRBV6-1; D remains ambiguous. The germline V and J ends were trimmed by 6 bases and 2 bases, with 5 bases remaining between them. CDR1 and CDR2 (germline): MNHNS, SASEGT. This CDR3 has 11 residues. Here the CDR3 DNA reads TGTGCCAGCAGCGACACCTACGAGCAGTACTTC. This encodes CASSDTYEQYF.

The chain carries TRBV6-5 and TRBJ2-1; TRBD1 agrees at 8 bases. V shed 6 bases and J 6 bases; nucleotides not matched to a gene: 4. The CDR3 consists of 13 residues. CDR1 is MNHEY, CDR2 SVGAGI, per germline. The CDR3 region is CASRLTGANEQFF. The CDR3 DNA is TGTGCCAGCAGACTGACAGGGGCCAATGAGCAGTTCTTC.

This sequence joins TRBV13 and TRBJ2-2, with a tentative D call TRBD2 (6 bases). Germline V gene lookup returns CDR1 PRHDT and CDR2 FYEKMQ (reference sequence). The ends were cut back, 2 bases at V and 5 bases at J, with 9 bases in the middle. CDR3 length equals 14 residues. The CDR3 loop is CASSLWGGTGELFF. Written as DNA, the CDR3 is TGTGCCAGCAGCTTATGGGGAGGTACCGGGGAGCTGTTTTTT.

The chain employs TRBV6-5 and TRBJ1-6; D is possibly TRBD1 (6 bases). Germline loops: CDR1 MNHEY, CDR2 SVGAGI. Trimming removed 8 bases from V and 7 bases from J, with 15 bases in between. The CDR3 length is 14 residues. The CDR3 DNA reads as TGTGCCAGCGGGGATGGGGGCAACAATTCACCCCTCCACTTT. Amino acids: CASGDGGNNSPLHF.

About this clone itself: Other DNA sequences of this sample code for an identical CDR3. The J gene is TRBJ2-5, the V gene TRBV4-1; D may correspond to TRBD1 or TRBD2 (5 bases each). Germline V lookup: CDR1 MGHRA, CDR2 YSYEKL. The CDR3 extends over 13 amino acids. Trimming shortened V by 3 bases and J by 2 bases, and 7 bases separated the two germline ends. This CDR3 reads CASSQGVQETQYF. The CDR3 coding sequence is TGCGCCAGCAGCCAGGGGGTTCAAGAGACCCAGTACTTC.

The genes are TRBV4-1 and TRBJ2-7; tentative D call: TRBD1 (6 bases). Trimming pared 1 base from V and 4 bases from J, leaving 11 bases between. The germline CDR1 and CDR2 sequences are MGHRA and YSYEKL. CDR3 size: 14 residues. The CDR3 reads CASSQAQGAYEQYF. As DNA, the CDR3 is TGCGCCAGCAGCCAAGCACAGGGAGCGTACGAGCAGTACTTC.